The rows below give T cell receptor beta chains drawn from one sample of a study of post-analysis software for immune sequencing data. MiXCR was run by TCRdb on the PCR reads, yielding one entry per CDR3 protein. The sample holds approximately 360,000 distinct CDR3 sequences, roughly 30% seen once. Sequencing was done on a sample of blood. All receptors derive from a girl aged 10-17 years with multiple sclerosis. Both conserved end residues are part of each CDR3. The order of the fields is CDR3 DNA, CDR3 protein, D gene, J gene, V gene, clone size. D genes are given only for firm matches. Clone size is shown for a subset of rows, as once, few, many or a class of expanded clone.

DNA: TGTGCCAGCAGCTCAATTGGAGGGGACGCTGAAGCTTTCTTT; CDR3: CASSSIGGDAEAFF; D: -; J: TRBJ1-1; V: TRBV7-3; size: -
DNA: TGTGCCAGTAGTACCTGGATAGGGGAGCAGTACTTC; CDR3: CASSTWIGEQYF; D: -; J: TRBJ2-5; V: TRBV19; size: few
DNA: TGCAGTGCTAGAGGGGGTTTGGTAACGGCACGTTATAGCAATCAGCCCCAGCATTTT; CDR3: CSARGGLVTARYSNQPQHF; D: -; J: TRBJ1-5; V: TRBV20-1; size: -
DNA: TGCAGTGCTAGAGATTTTGAACAGGGGGTGGTTAACTACGAGCAGTACTTC; CDR3: CSARDFEQGVVNYEQYF; D: TRBD1; J: TRBJ2-7; V: TRBV20-1; size: few
DNA: TGTGCCAGCAGCGGCAGGAGGGTTAATGAAAAACTGTTTTTT; CDR3: CASSGRRVNEKLFF; D: -; J: TRBJ1-4; V: TRBV7-2; size: -
DNA: TGTGCCAGCAGCCCCTACAGGGACATGAACACTGAAGCTTTCTTT; CDR3: CASSPYRDMNTEAFF; D: -; J: TRBJ1-1; V: TRBV5-5; size: -
DNA: TGTGCCATCAGTGAGAAGTCAACTAATGAAAAACTGTTTTTT; CDR3: CAISEKSTNEKLFF; D: -; J: TRBJ1-4; V: TRBV10-3; size: -
DNA: TGTGCCAGCAGCTTAGCATATGGGGGCCGAGATACGCAGTATTTT; CDR3: CASSLAYGGRDTQYF; D: -; J: TRBJ2-3; V: TRBV7-9; size: many
DNA: TGTGCCATCAGAGAATCGGCGGCGGGGCTAGCGGGGACTAACTACAATGAGCAGTTCTTC; CDR3: CAIRESAAGLAGTNYNEQFF; D: TRBD2; J: TRBJ2-1; V: TRBV10-3; size: few
DNA: TGCGCCAGCAGCTCTCAAGGGGGGCAGATCACCTACGAGCAGTACTTC; CDR3: CASSSQGGQITYEQYF; D: -; J: TRBJ2-7; V: TRBV5-1; size: -
DNA: TGTGCCAGCAGCTTAATGGGGGGCAACACTGAAGCTTTCTTT; CDR3: CASSLMGGNTEAFF; D: -; J: TRBJ1-1; V: TRBV11-2; size: -
DNA: TGTGCCAGCAGCCAAGTGTACAATGAGCAGTTCTTC; CDR3: CASSQVYNEQFF; D: -; J: TRBJ2-1; V: TRBV3-1; size: -
DNA: TGTGCCATCAGTGACCCTAGCGGGGAAGACACAGATACGCAGTATTTT; CDR3: CAISDPSGEDTDTQYF; D: TRBD2; J: TRBJ2-3; V: TRBV10-3; size: -
DNA: TGCAGTGCCAGCCCGAGTCGGACTACTAACACTCAGTACTTC; CDR3: CSASPSRTTNTQYF; D: -; J: TRBJ2-7; V: TRBV20-1; size: -
DNA: TGCGCCAGCAGCCAAGATAGAAGGGGGACTGAAGCTTTCTTT; CDR3: CASSQDRRGTEAFF; D: -; J: TRBJ1-1; V: TRBV4-3; size: -
DNA: TGCGCCAGCAGCCAAGAGGGGGATAGCACAGATACGCAGTATTTT; CDR3: CASSQEGDSTDTQYF; D: -; J: TRBJ2-3; V: TRBV4-3; size: -
DNA: TGTGCCAGCAGCCGGGGACTAGCGGGGCAAAGCTCCTACAATGAGCAGTTCTTC; CDR3: CASSRGLAGQSSYNEQFF; D: TRBD2; J: TRBJ2-1; V: TRBV7-2; size: few
DNA: TGTGCCAGCAGTTTAGGTTCGATGACGGGGGAGCTGTTTTTT; CDR3: CASSLGSMTGELFF; D: -; J: TRBJ2-2; V: TRBV28; size: -
DNA: TGTGCCAGCAGTCCGGACCTTAGCTATGGCTACACCTTC; CDR3: CASSPDLSYGYTF; D: -; J: TRBJ1-2; V: TRBV14; size: -